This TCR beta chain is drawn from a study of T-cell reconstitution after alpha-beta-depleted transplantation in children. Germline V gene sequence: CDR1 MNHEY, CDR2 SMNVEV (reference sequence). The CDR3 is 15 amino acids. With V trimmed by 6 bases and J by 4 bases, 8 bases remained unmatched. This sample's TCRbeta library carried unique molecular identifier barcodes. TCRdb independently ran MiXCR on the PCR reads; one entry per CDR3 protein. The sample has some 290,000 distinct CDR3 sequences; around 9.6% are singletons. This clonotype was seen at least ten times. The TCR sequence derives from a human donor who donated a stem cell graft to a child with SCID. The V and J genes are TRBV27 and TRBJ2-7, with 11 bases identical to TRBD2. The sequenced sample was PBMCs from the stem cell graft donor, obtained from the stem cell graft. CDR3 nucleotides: TGTGCCAGCAGCAGACTAGCGGGGAATATTTACGAGCAGTACTTC. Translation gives CASSRLAGNIYEQYF.